This TCR beta chain was captured by sequencing in a study of shared clonotypes between healthy human individuals. Caucasian adults living in Nashville, Tennessee, provided all samples. Methods used by the authors: ImmunoSEQ sequences covered only the junction and lacked quality scores; filtering therefore differed. The repertoire was sequenced with immunoSEQ multiplex PCR; TCRdb's copy has only in-frame clones and lacks some. V, J and clone size are those of that table, while D and trimming were read from the DNA. This table has roughly 760,000 clones, about 74% appearing once. The ends lost 6 bases at V and 0 bases at J; junction bases unmatched: 5. The CDR3 consists of 14 residues. Looked up from germline, CDR1 is MNHNS and CDR2 is SASEGT.

The genes are TRBV6-1 and TRBJ2-7; 7 bases match TRBD1. What was sequenced was memory CD4+ T cells sorted from blood. The subset here: CD45RA-negative fraction. The sequence was collected from a woman under 40 in good health. The CDR3 protein is CASRPTGSSYEQYF. CDR3 coding DNA: TGTGCCAGCAGACCGACAGGGTCCTCCTACGAGCAGTACTTC.